The clone carrying this TCR beta chain appeared once. What it recognizes is unknown. RNA served as the template for amplifying TCR beta CDR3 regions. RT-PCR with HTBI primers came first, then second-round multiplex PCR. Each CDR3 protein is one row after TCRdb ran MiXCR on the multiplex PCR reads. The profile shows approximately 1.2 million distinct CDR3 sequences, roughly two fifths of them singletons. Certain patients, namely those with other autoimmune diseases, uncontrolled infections, pregnancy or lactation, were excluded. These data originate in a study of Graves' ophthalmopathy and Graves' hyperthyroidism. Study-level findings and limits: The study's model predicted ophthalmopathy progression at 70.59% sensitivity and about 72% specificity. Most thyroid clonotypes with frequency above 0.001 were detected in blood too. Stable hyperthyroidism and ophthalmopathy were told apart by a 13-signature model, which achieved roughly 89% sensitivity and 81.08% specificity.

CDR1 and CDR2 from the germline V gene are SGHRS and YFSETQ. The CDR3 is 18 residues long. Trimming removed 1 base from V and 3 bases from J; junction bases left unmatched: 14. Sequenced: peripheral blood or thyroid tissue (not recorded which). The sequence came from an adult man with Graves' hyperthyroidism. This chain links TRBV5-1 with TRBJ1-1; 8 bases fit TRBD1. For the CDR3, the DNA is TGCGCCAGCAGCTTGCTCAAGACAGGGGCCGTCCCGGACACTGAAGCTTTCTTT. Amino acids: CASSLLKTGAVPDTEAFF.